This is a list of T cell receptor beta chains from one sample in a study of blood T cell repertoires in COVID-19. Profiled with immunoSEQ multiplex PCR; TCRdb holds only in-frame clones, not every one. Of 71,000 or so clones in the sample, about four fifths were seen once. The sequenced sample consisted of peripheral blood. These TCRs come from a man in his 70s with acute or convalescent COVID-19. Both conserved end residues are trimmed from each CDR3.

TRBV6-5	TRBJ2-2	ASRRGRIGLGELF
TRBV5-4	TRBJ1-1	ASTLQGATEAF
TRBV6-5	TRBJ2-7	ASSYPEQY
TRBV5-1	TRBJ2-2	ASSLASGENTGELF
TRBV19	TRBJ2-2	ASSRTRAANTGELF
TRBV7-2	TRBJ1-1	ASSLGQGNTEAF
TRBV3-1/TRBV3-2	TRBJ1-1	ASSNREVPSTEAF
TRBV5-1	TRBJ2-2	ASSLTYTGELF
TRBV7-3	TRBJ1-1	ASSLRGGRNTEAF
TRBV12-3/TRBV12-4	TRBJ2-1	ASRGTGGNEQF
TRBV2	TRBJ2-3	ASRPRRVADTQY
TRBV5-1	TRBJ2-7	ASASGGLAASYEQY
TRBV7-2	TRBJ2-7	ASSSGEGLGGYEQY
TRBV3-1/TRBV3-2	TRBJ1-2	ASSQVSAGNYGYT
TRBV28	TRBJ1-1	ASDFGTGLGAF
TRBV3-1/TRBV3-2	TRBJ1-2	ASSQRVDYGYT
TRBV10-1	TRBJ2-7	ASSETGNIKPFYEQY
TRBV4-3	TRBJ2-5	ASSQDAGGRGETQY
TRBV7-8	TRBJ2-1	ASSLGQWNEQF
TRBV27	TRBJ2-1	ASSPSIASGSYNEQF